Listed below are T cell receptor beta chains from one sample, sequenced in a study of regulatory T cells in long-lasting Graves disease. Via MiXCR, TCRdb re-called the multiplex PCR reads, giving one row per CDR3 protein. The table includes roughly 360,000 distinct CDR3 sequences, over 9.5% detected once. The sample also formed part of further work on T cells in Graves' hyperthyroidism and ophthalmopathy.

The sequencing used peripheral blood mononuclear cells (PBMCs), collected at new diagnosis, from a patient treated with antithyroid drugs. These TCRs come from a young woman with Graves disease. The CDR3 runs from the conserved cysteine through the conserved F or W. A D gene is named only where the DNA matches it firmly. Size is stated for part of the rows, as once, few or many counts, or as a class when the clone is expanded.

v_gene: TRBV6-1; abundance: many; len: 14; j_gene: TRBJ2-1; d_gene: TRBD2; CDR3nt: TGTGCCAGCGGATGGTACGGGAGGCACAATGAGCAGTTCTTC; CDR3aa: CASGWYGRHNEQFF
v_gene: TRBV3-1; abundance: NA; len: 14; j_gene: TRBJ1-4; d_gene: NA; CDR3nt: TGTGCCAGCAGCCAAGATTGGAGTAATGAAAAACTGTTTTTT; CDR3aa: CASSQDWSNEKLFF
v_gene: TRBV7-2; abundance: many; len: 15; j_gene: TRBJ1-5; d_gene: NA; CDR3nt: TGTGCCAGCAGAGCACGCGGGGGAAGCAATCAGCCCCAGCATTTT; CDR3aa: CASRARGGSNQPQHF
v_gene: TRBV6-2/TRBV6-3; abundance: many; len: 13; j_gene: TRBJ1-1; d_gene: NA; CDR3nt: TGTGCCAGCAGTTACCGAGCGGAAAAGGAAGCTTTCTTT; CDR3aa: CASSYRAEKEAFF
v_gene: TRBV10-3; abundance: once; len: 14; j_gene: TRBJ1-4; d_gene: TRBD1; CDR3nt: TGTGCCATCAGTGGGGACAGGGCGGACGAAAAACTGTTTTTT; CDR3aa: CAISGDRADEKLFF
v_gene: TRBV20-1; abundance: many; len: 13; j_gene: TRBJ1-2; d_gene: NA; CDR3nt: TGCAGTGCTAGAGAACCAGGGCACTATGGCTACACCTTC; CDR3aa: CSAREPGHYGYTF
v_gene: TRBV20-1; abundance: NA; len: 15; j_gene: TRBJ2-7; d_gene: NA; CDR3nt: TGCAGTGCTAGGTCTAGGGGGGGCAACCCCTACGAGCAGTACTTC; CDR3aa: CSARSRGGNPYEQYF
v_gene: TRBV4-3; abundance: NA; len: 14; j_gene: TRBJ2-1; d_gene: NA; CDR3nt: TGCGCCAGCAGCCAAGGTCGGTTCTACAATGAGCAGTTCTTC; CDR3aa: CASSQGRFYNEQFF
v_gene: TRBV6-2/TRBV6-3; abundance: few; len: 15; j_gene: TRBJ1-2; d_gene: NA; CDR3nt: TGTGCCAGCAGTTCAATTCACAGGGAGGACTATGGCTACACCTTC; CDR3aa: CASSSIHREDYGYTF
v_gene: TRBV6-5; abundance: many; len: 19; j_gene: TRBJ2-3; d_gene: TRBD2; CDR3nt: TGTGCCAGCAGTTACTCGAGGGCTAGCGGGGGATCTAGCACAGATACGCAGTATTTT; CDR3aa: CASSYSRASGGSSTDTQYF
v_gene: TRBV20-1; abundance: NA; len: 15; j_gene: TRBJ2-1; d_gene: NA; CDR3nt: TGCAGTGCCTCTGCGGGCCATACCCTGTACAATGAGCAGTTCTTC; CDR3aa: CSASAGHTLYNEQFF
v_gene: TRBV11-3; abundance: few; len: 13; j_gene: TRBJ2-2; d_gene: NA; CDR3nt: TGTGCCAGCAGCCCGGAGAACACCGGGGAGCTGTTTTTT; CDR3aa: CASSPENTGELFF
v_gene: TRBV12-3/TRBV12-4; abundance: many; len: 17; j_gene: TRBJ2-3; d_gene: TRBD2; CDR3nt: TGTGCCAGCAGTCGTCGGGGGACTATAAGGGTCGCAGATACGCAGTATTTT; CDR3aa: CASSRRGTIRVADTQYF
v_gene: TRBV14; abundance: few; len: 16; j_gene: TRBJ2-5; d_gene: NA; CDR3nt: TGTGCCAGCAGCCAAGCAGCCTATCCCAGTGGGGAGACCCAGTACTTC; CDR3aa: CASSQAAYPSGETQYF
v_gene: TRBV12-3/TRBV12-4; abundance: few; len: 16; j_gene: TRBJ1-6; d_gene: NA; CDR3nt: TGTGCCAGCAGTACTCACCCTTTGGGGAATAATTCACCCCTCCACTTT; CDR3aa: CASSTHPLGNNSPLHF
v_gene: TRBV20-1; abundance: many; len: 13; j_gene: TRBJ1-2; d_gene: NA; CDR3nt: TGCAGTGCTAGGGGGGACCTAAACTATGGCTACACCTTC; CDR3aa: CSARGDLNYGYTF
v_gene: TRBV19; abundance: NA; len: 14; j_gene: TRBJ1-1; d_gene: NA; CDR3nt: TGTGCCAGTAGTTGGCCGGGTGGATCCACTGAAGCTTCCTTT; CDR3aa: CASSWPGGSTEASF
v_gene: TRBV20-1; abundance: NA; len: 18; j_gene: TRBJ1-4; d_gene: TRBD1; CDR3nt: TGCAGTGCCCAAGACGGGACAGGTGGTTTCACAACTAATGAAAAACTGTTTTTT; CDR3aa: CSAQDGTGGFTTNEKLFF
v_gene: TRBV5-1; abundance: once; len: 17; j_gene: TRBJ2-1; d_gene: TRBD1; CDR3nt: TGCGCCAGCAGCTTGGATTTCCCAGGGGGCTTCTACAATGAGCAGTTCTTC; CDR3aa: CASSLDFPGGFYNEQFF
v_gene: TRBV29-1; abundance: few; len: 11; j_gene: TRBJ2-1; d_gene: TRBD2; CDR3nt: TGCAGCGTTTTTGGGCGGGAGAAGGGGTTCTTC; CDR3aa: CSVFGREKGFF
v_gene: TRBV6-1; abundance: few; len: 16; j_gene: TRBJ2-4; d_gene: NA; CDR3nt: TGTGCCAGCATTAACGACAAGCGACTAGCCAAAAACATTCAGTACTTC; CDR3aa: CASINDKRLAKNIQYF
v_gene: TRBV19; abundance: few; len: 15; j_gene: TRBJ1-2; d_gene: TRBD1; CDR3nt: TGTGCCAGTAGTGGGACAGGGGCCGTCATAGATGGCTACACCTTC; CDR3aa: CASSGTGAVIDGYTF
v_gene: TRBV4-1; abundance: NA; len: 14; j_gene: TRBJ2-1; d_gene: TRBD1; CDR3nt: TGCGCCAGCAGCCAAGGAGGACAGGGCGGTGAGCAGTTCTTC; CDR3aa: CASSQGGQGGEQFF
v_gene: TRBV20-1; abundance: NA; len: 14; j_gene: TRBJ2-1; d_gene: NA; CDR3nt: TGCAGTGCTGAAAGACAGTCGGGGGCCTATGAGCAGTTCTTC; CDR3aa: CSAERQSGAYEQFF
v_gene: TRBV13; abundance: NA; len: 14; j_gene: TRBJ1-2; d_gene: NA; CDR3nt: TGTGCCAGCAGCTTAGGGGGGATAGTCCGTGGCTACACCTTC; CDR3aa: CASSLGGIVRGYTF
v_gene: TRBV2; abundance: many; len: 16; j_gene: TRBJ2-3; d_gene: NA; CDR3nt: TGTGCCAGCACCTCGGACAGTAACGAACGCACAGATACGCAGTATTTT; CDR3aa: CASTSDSNERTDTQYF
v_gene: TRBV20-1; abundance: many; len: 12; j_gene: TRBJ2-1; d_gene: NA; CDR3nt: TGCAGTGCCCCCGTCTGGATGAATGAGCAGTTCTTC; CDR3aa: CSAPVWMNEQFF
v_gene: TRBV27; abundance: many; len: 13; j_gene: TRBJ2-1; d_gene: NA; CDR3nt: TGTGCCAGCAGTGGGTATTTGTCAAATGAGCAGTTCTTC; CDR3aa: CASSGYLSNEQFF
v_gene: TRBV12-3/TRBV12-4; abundance: many; len: 16; j_gene: TRBJ2-3; d_gene: NA; CDR3nt: TGTGCCAGCAGTAGATCCGGGGGAACTAGCACAGATACGCAGTATTTT; CDR3aa: CASSRSGGTSTDTQYF
v_gene: TRBV24-1; abundance: many; len: 18; j_gene: TRBJ1-1; d_gene: NA; CDR3nt: TGTGCCACCAGTGATTCCCCAGGTGACCGCCCCTTGAACACTGAAGCTTTCTTT; CDR3aa: CATSDSPGDRPLNTEAFF
v_gene: TRBV12-3/TRBV12-4; abundance: many; len: 15; j_gene: TRBJ2-2; d_gene: TRBD2; CDR3nt: TGTGCCAGCATGGCGGGGGGGCTGAACACCGGGGAGCTGTTTTTT; CDR3aa: CASMAGGLNTGELFF
v_gene: TRBV20-1; abundance: many; len: 13; j_gene: TRBJ2-1; d_gene: NA; CDR3nt: TGCAGTGCTCCCCCCACTTCCTACAATGAGCAGTTCTTC; CDR3aa: CSAPPTSYNEQFF
v_gene: TRBV6-2/TRBV6-3; abundance: few; len: 18; j_gene: TRBJ2-5; d_gene: TRBD2; CDR3nt: TGTGCCAGCAGTTACTCAGGGACTAGCGGGGTGTACCAAGAGACCCAGTACTTC; CDR3aa: CASSYSGTSGVYQETQYF
v_gene: TRBV7-2; abundance: many; len: 14; j_gene: TRBJ2-2; d_gene: NA; CDR3nt: TGTGCCAGCAGCTTCCGTGGAACCGCCGGGGAGCTGTTTTTT; CDR3aa: CASSFRGTAGELFF
v_gene: TRBV14; abundance: NA; len: 17; j_gene: TRBJ2-1; d_gene: TRBD2; CDR3nt: TGTGCCAGCAGCCAAGAACGGGAACTAGCGGCCTACAATGAGCAGTTCTTC; CDR3aa: CASSQERELAAYNEQFF
v_gene: TRBV12-3/TRBV12-4; abundance: many; len: 18; j_gene: TRBJ2-2; d_gene: TRBD2; CDR3nt: TGTGCCAGCAGTTTAGATGGGCTAGCGGGACCGATGGCCGGGGAGCTGTTTTTT; CDR3aa: CASSLDGLAGPMAGELFF
v_gene: TRBV7-9; abundance: many; len: 11; j_gene: TRBJ1-2; d_gene: NA; CDR3nt: TGTGCCAGCTTAACACAGTATGGCTACACCTTC; CDR3aa: CASLTQYGYTF
v_gene: TRBV5-1; abundance: few; len: 16; j_gene: TRBJ2-1; d_gene: NA; CDR3nt: TGCGCCAGCAGCACCGGGACTTATCGGGTAGGAAATGAGCAGTTCTTC; CDR3aa: CASSTGTYRVGNEQFF
v_gene: TRBV11-3; abundance: NA; len: 16; j_gene: TRBJ2-5; d_gene: NA; CDR3nt: TGTGCCAACAGCCAGACCCAAGACGGGCTAAAAGAGACCCAGTACTTC; CDR3aa: CANSQTQDGLKETQYF
v_gene: TRBV15; abundance: many; len: 12; j_gene: TRBJ2-5; d_gene: NA; CDR3nt: TGTGCCACCAGCAAAGGTTTAAAGACCCAGTACTTC; CDR3aa: CATSKGLKTQYF
v_gene: TRBV10-3; abundance: many; len: 17; j_gene: TRBJ1-2; d_gene: TRBD1; CDR3nt: TGTGCCATCAGTGAGGCCTTACAGGGGAGGGCTTCCTATGGCTACACCTTC; CDR3aa: CAISEALQGRASYGYTF
v_gene: TRBV28; abundance: many; len: 16; j_gene: TRBJ2-6; d_gene: NA; CDR3nt: TGTGCCAGCAGTTCGCCCGGCCATTCTGGGGCCAACGTCCTGACTTTC; CDR3aa: CASSSPGHSGANVLTF
v_gene: TRBV9; abundance: many; len: 15; j_gene: TRBJ2-3; d_gene: NA; CDR3nt: TGTGCCAGCAGCGTAGGAAGACTAGTAACAGATACGCAGTATTTT; CDR3aa: CASSVGRLVTDTQYF
v_gene: TRBV29-1; abundance: many; len: 13; j_gene: TRBJ1-1; d_gene: NA; CDR3nt: TGCAGCGTTGAAGACCCGGGACGGACTGAAGCTTTCTTT; CDR3aa: CSVEDPGRTEAFF